Each of the 5 T cell receptor beta chains below was sequenced from the same sample in a study of T cell responses to AZD1222 COVID-19 vaccine. Sequencing was performed with immunoSEQ multiplex PCR; in TCRdb, only in-frame clones are kept and a portion is missing. Of 130,000 or so clones in the sample, about 86% were seen once. The material was peripheral blood, obtained on day 0 of AZD1222 vaccination. Receptors originate from an adult in good health.

The CDR3, as DNA: TGTGCCAGCAGCTCCGGACAGGAGTACAATGAGCAGTTCTTC. Translating gives CASSSGQEYNEQFF. V is TRBV9 and J is TRBJ2-1; TRBD1 matches at 7 bases. Per germline, CDR1 SGDLS and CDR2 YYNGEE. CDR3 length: 14 residues. Trimming at V came to 4 bases and at J to 4 bases, leaving 5 bases not matched to a gene.

The rearrangement links TRBV7-9 to TRBJ1-5, with D perhaps TRBD1 (5 bases). Per the germline V gene, CDR1 is SEHNR and CDR2 is FQNEAQ (reference sequence). Deletions cut 2 bases from V and 8 bases from J, with 13 bases between. CDR3 length equals 14 residues. The CDR3 loop is CASSLNEGKEPQHF. The CDR3 DNA follows: TGTGCCAGCAGCTTAAACGAGGGGAAAGAGCCCCAGCATTTT. The whole variable domain, filled in from reference TRBV7-9 and TRBJ1-5, reads DTGVSQNPRHKITKRGQNVTFRCDPISEHNRLYWYRQTLGQGPEFLTYFQNEAQLEKSRLLSDRFSAERPKGSFSTLEIQRTEQGDSAMYLCASSLNEGKEPQHFGDGTRLSIL.

This chain links TRBV5-4 with TRBJ2-7, with TRBD1 as a possible D gene (5 bases). Trimming removed 2 bases at V and 2 bases at J, with 17 bases between. CDR1 is SGHNT and CDR2 is YYREEE in the germline V gene (reference sequence). The CDR3 is 16 residues long. The CDR3 DNA reads as TGTGCCAGCAGCTTAATGATGGTGGGCAGGGCCTACGAGCAGTACTTC. Protein: CASSLMMVGRAYEQYF.

This chain's CDR3 is CAWVSAGGSYEQFF. The CDR3 DNA reads TGTGCCTGGGTGTCAGCGGGAGGGAGCTATGAGCAGTTCTTC. V is TRBV30 and J is TRBJ2-1, with 10 bases that match TRBD2. This CDR3 region has 14 residues. Losses at the gene ends were 5 bases for V and 8 bases for J; bases not matched to a gene: 9. Germline CDR1 and CDR2: GTSNPN and SVGIG (reference sequence).

V is TRBV5-5 and J is TRBJ2-5; D remains ambiguous. V was trimmed by 0 bases and J by 6 bases, leaving 0 bases between them. This CDR3 has 10 residues. From germline, CDR1 is SGHKS and CDR2 YYEKEE (reference sequence). CDR3 bases: TGTGCCAGCAGCTTGGAGACCCAGTACTTC. It specifies CASSLETQYF.